These 25 T cell receptor beta chains were all obtained from the same sample, sequenced in a study of blood T cell repertoires in COVID-19. Produced via immunoSEQ multiplex PCR; TCRdb's table is partial and in-frame only. The repertoire holds around 250,000 clones, with more than 75% as singletons. The sequencing input was PBMCs or T cells enriched from blood (not recorded which). These TCRs come from a woman aged 45 to 65 who had recovered from COVID-19.

The rearrangement uses TRBV28 and TRBJ2-1, with 11 bases lining up with TRBD2. This CDR3 has 17 amino acids. Germline CDR1 MDHEN, CDR2 SYDVKM. V lost 6 bases and J lost 7; bases outside the gene matches: 14. CDR3 region: CASRQTSGRVYSNEQFF. The CDR3 nucleotides read TGTGCCAGCAGACAAACTAGCGGGAGAGTCTATTCGAATGAGCAGTTCTTC.

The sample holds one count of this clone. The chain joins TRBV10-2 to TRBJ1-1, with 8 nucleotides matching TRBD1. With V trimmed by 10 bases and J by 4 bases, 20 bases remained unmatched. The length of the CDR3 is 17 residues. Per germline, CDR1 WSHSY and CDR2 SAAADI. CDR3 sequence (DNA): TGCGCCACCATCTTCCCGGGACAGGCCCTCCTGGGCACTGAAGCTTTCTTT. It specifies CATIFPGQALLGTEAFF.

The J gene is TRBJ2-1, the V gene TRBV30, with TRBD2 matching 14 bases. V dropped 0 bases and J dropped 9; count of bases not matched to a gene: 7. This CDR3 spans 16 amino acids. Germline CDR1 GTSNPN, CDR2 SVGIG (reference sequence). The CDR3 DNA reads as TGTGCCTGGAGTGTACGGGGACTAGCGGGAGAGGGTGAGCAGTTCTTC. Amino acids: CAWSVRGLAGEGEQFF.

The rearrangement uses TRBV5-1 and TRBJ2-3; 8 nucleotides match TRBD2. V trimming: 4 bases; J trimming: 3 bases; junction bases outside the gene matches: 4. Germline assignment: CDR1 SGHRS and CDR2 YFSETQ. The CDR3 is made up of 14 amino acids. CDR3 sequence reads: CASSETGGTDTQYF. CDR3 nucleotide sequence: TGCGCCAGCAGCGAGACGGGGGGGACAGATACGCAGTATTTT.

CDR3 nucleotides: TGCGCCAGCAGCACGGACAACAGGGGAGGCGAGCAGTACTTC. Its translation: CASSTDNRGGEQYF. This chain uses TRBV5-1 with TRBJ2-7; D perhaps matches TRBD1 (7 bases). The CDR3 contains 14 residues. Looked up from germline, CDR1 is SGHRS and CDR2 is YFSETQ. V lost 4 bases and J 6 bases, leaving 17 bases between the germline ends.

This clone was counted once. The DNA for the CDR3 is TGTGCCAGCAGCAACAGTAGGGGACAGTCGAACACCGGGGAGCTGTTTTTT. As protein: CASSNSRGQSNTGELFF. V usage is TRBV9 and J usage is TRBJ2-2; 7 bases agree with TRBD1. The CDR3 runs 17 residues. Germline V gene lookup returns CDR1 SGDLS and CDR2 YYNGEE. Trimming removed 4 bases from V and 0 bases from J; junction bases left unmatched: 9.

This chain joins TRBV28 and TRBJ1-2; TRBD1 is a possible D gene (6 bases). This CDR3 has 15 residues. V was pared by 4 bases and J by 4 bases, with 16 bases between. Germline-derived CDR1 and CDR2 are MDHEN and SYDVKM. The CDR3, as DNA: TGTGCCAGCAGTTCAGCCCCTGGACAGATCTATGGCTACACCTTC. It is translated as CASSSAPGQIYGYTF.

The genes are TRBV27 and TRBJ2-3, with D unclear. This CDR3 is built from 13 residues. Germline V gives CDR1 MNHEY, CDR2 SMNVEV (reference sequence). The ends were cut back, 4 bases at V and 7 bases at J, with 12 bases in the middle. The CDR3 reads CASSSLARNTQYF. CDR3 in DNA: TGTGCCAGCAGTTCCCTGGCCCGAAATACGCAGTATTTT.

The V and J genes are TRBV7-3 and TRBJ1-4, with unresolved D. The length of the CDR3 is 15 residues. CDR1 is SGHTA, CDR2 FQGTGA, per germline. Trimming shortened V by 0 bases and J by 5 bases, and 10 bases separated the two germline ends. The CDR3 sequence is CASSLTRQVNEKLFF. In DNA, the CDR3 is TGTGCCAGCAGCTTAACGCGCCAAGTCAATGAAAAACTGTTTTTT.

The V call is TRBV30, the J call TRBJ2-2; D possibly corresponds to TRBD1 (5 bases). V dropped 8 bases and J dropped 5 bases, with 12 bases sitting between them. The germline gives CDR1 GTSNPN, CDR2 SVGIG (reference sequence). The CDR3 has 12 amino acids. In DNA form, the CDR3 reads TGTGCCGAGAGGCCAGGGACCGGGGAGCTGTTTTTT. Its protein is CAERPGTGELFF.

The chain carries TRBV11-1 and TRBJ2-3; D not certain. CDR1 and CDR2 from the germline V gene are SGHAT and FQDESV (reference sequence). The CDR3 loop spans 15 amino acids. The ends were cut back, 3 bases at V and 4 bases at J, with 14 bases in the middle. The CDR3 region is CASSFTRLGADTQYF. In nucleotides, the CDR3 is TGTGCCAGCAGCTTCACTCGGCTAGGCGCAGATACGCAGTATTTT.

The chain carries TRBV11-3 and TRBJ2-1; 7 bases match TRBD2. The junction had 12 bases not matched to a gene; V was cut back by 3 bases and J by 4 bases. Germline V CDR1 and CDR2: SGHNT, YENEEA. The CDR3 length is 17 residues. CDR3 DNA: TGTGCCAGCAGCTTTAGTTACGGCGACGGGGGGTACAATGAGCAGTTCTTC. Its translation is CASSFSYGDGGYNEQFF.

CDR3 region: CASSYLLTGVDNEQFF. CDR3 coding DNA: TGTGCCAGCAGTTACTTGCTTACAGGGGTTGACAATGAGCAGTTCTTC. The rearrangement links TRBV6-5 to TRBJ2-1; 7 nucleotides match TRBD1. Germline V gene data show CDR1 as MNHEY and CDR2 as SVGAGI. V shed 1 base, J shed 5 bases, and the junction held 8 bases outside the gene matches. The CDR3 runs 16 residues.

The V and J genes are TRBV11-2 and TRBJ2-1; 8 bases map to TRBD2. This CDR3 region has 15 residues. Germline-derived CDR1 and CDR2 are SGHAT and FQNNGV. V was pared by 3 bases and J by 5 bases, with 6 bases of the junction left unmatched. Written as DNA, the CDR3 is TGTGCCAGCAGCTTTGACGGACTAGCCAACAATGAGCAGTTCTTC. Amino acids: CASSFDGLANNEQFF.

The gene calls are TRBV5-6 and TRBJ2-2; 7 nucleotides line up with TRBD1. CDR3 size: 15 residues. The V segment lost 2 bases and the J segment 5 bases; nucleotides outside the gene matches: 6. Germline assignment: CDR1 SGHDT and CDR2 YYEEEE. In DNA, the CDR3 is TGTGCCAGCAGCTTTACAGGGGTTTATACCGGGGAGCTGTTTTTT. Translated: CASSFTGVYTGELFF.

This chain links TRBV18 with TRBJ1-6; D possibly corresponds to TRBD1 (6 bases). The CDR3 contains 14 residues. CDR1 KGHSH and CDR2 LQKENI come from the germline V gene. The V and J ends lost 5 bases and 6 bases respectively, with 11 bases between them. The CDR3 coding sequence is TGTGCCAGCTCATTACAGGGAGCTAATTCACCCCTCCACTTT. This gives the protein CASSLQGANSPLHF. Full variable domain (rest looked up from reference TRBV18 and TRBJ1-6): NAGVMQNPRHLVRRRGQEARLRCSPMKGHSHVYWYRQLPEEGLKFMVYLQKENIIDESGMPKERFSAEFPKEGPSILRIQQVVRGDSAAYFCASSLQGANSPLHFGNGTRLTVT.

The chain carries TRBV28 and TRBJ2-3; 9 nucleotides match TRBD2. This CDR3 spans 17 amino acids. In germline, CDR1 is MDHEN, CDR2 SYDVKM. V lost 2 bases, J lost 2 bases, and 8 bases stayed unmatched. The CDR3 sequence is CASSLAGGSSFTDTQYF. The CDR3 bases are TGTGCCAGCAGTTTAGCGGGAGGGAGTAGTTTCACAGATACGCAGTATTTT.

CDR3 sequence: CAILTGKEPQHF. The CDR3 DNA follows: TGTGCCATACTAACAGGGAAGGAGCCCCAGCATTTT. The chain recombines TRBV28 with TRBJ1-5; D might be TRBD1 (6 bases). V was trimmed by 10 bases and J by 8 bases, leaving 15 bases between them. Germline V gives CDR1 MDHEN, CDR2 SYDVKM. The CDR3 loop spans 12 amino acids.

CDR3 bases: TGCGCCAGCAGCCTCGATGGGACTAGCGGGAGATTCGAGCAGTACTTC. Amino acids: CASSLDGTSGRFEQYF. The chain carries TRBV5-1 and TRBJ2-7, with 14 bases aligning to TRBD2. With V trimmed by 4 bases and J by 6 bases, 9 bases remained unmatched. The CDR3 is 16 amino acids. Germline loops: CDR1 SGHRS, CDR2 YFSETQ. Filled out from reference TRBV5-1 and TRBJ2-7, the complete variable domain reads KAGVTQTPRYLIKTRGQQVTLSCSPISGHRSVSWYQQTPGQGLQFLFEYFSETQRNKGNFPGRFSGRQFSNSRSEMNVSTLELGDSALYLCASSLDGTSGRFEQYFGPGTRLTVT.

As DNA, the CDR3 is TGTGCCAGCAGGGGCCTTGACGGAACAGATACGCAGTATTTT. It translates to CASRGLDGTDTQYF. The genes are TRBV7-9 and TRBJ2-3; D unclear. CDR1 is SEHNR, CDR2 FQNEAQ, per germline (reference sequence). The CDR3 is made up of 14 amino acids. V was shortened by 6 bases and J by 3 bases, with 13 bases between the two germline ends.

The chain combines TRBV7-9 with TRBJ1-5; TRBD1 might be the D (6 bases). V lost 3 bases to trimming and J lost 5 bases, with 11 bases between them. The CDR3 contains 14 residues. Germline CDR1 reads SEHNR; CDR2 reads FQNEAQ (reference sequence). The DNA of the CDR3 is TGTGCCAGCAGCTTTAAGGGGGTTGATCAGCCCCAGCATTTT. This encodes CASSFKGVDQPQHF.

The rearrangement links TRBV27 to TRBJ2-2; tentatively, D is TRBD1 (6 bases). The length of the CDR3 is 15 residues. V dropped 6 bases and J dropped 6 bases, with 17 bases sitting between them. The germline gives CDR1 MNHEY, CDR2 SMNVEV (reference sequence). For the CDR3, the DNA is TGTGCCAGCAGACTATCCCTTACAGGGTCCGGGGAGCTGTTTTTT. This sequence encodes CASRLSLTGSGELFF.

The chain recombines TRBV5-4 with TRBJ1-1; 8 nucleotides agree with TRBD1. The CDR3 has 13 residues. With V trimmed by 3 bases and J by 3 bases, 1 base remained unmatched. CDR1 SGHNT and CDR2 YYREEE come from the germline V gene (reference sequence). CDR3 residues: CASSWDRYTEAFF. The DNA of the CDR3 is TGTGCCAGCAGCTGGGACAGGTACACTGAAGCTTTCTTT.

This rearrangement joins TRBV12-3 or TRBV12-4 to TRBJ1-4, with a tentative D call TRBD1 (6 bases). V lost 0 bases and J lost 14, with 13 bases in between. The CDR3 extends over 13 amino acids. CDR3 protein: CASSLANWGQLFF. CDR3 nucleotides: TGTGCCAGCAGTTTAGCGAACTGGGGGCAGCTGTTTTTT.

The V gene is TRBV2, the J gene TRBJ1-2; 10 nucleotides align to TRBD1. The CDR3 loop spans 17 amino acids. The V gene's germline CDR1 is SNHLY and CDR2 FYNNEI. V shed 4 bases and J 7 bases; nucleotides not matched to a gene: 15. CDR3: CASSARTGGIRMSGYTF. The CDR3 nucleotides read TGTGCCAGCAGTGCAAGGACAGGGGGTATACGTATGTCTGGCTACACCTTC.